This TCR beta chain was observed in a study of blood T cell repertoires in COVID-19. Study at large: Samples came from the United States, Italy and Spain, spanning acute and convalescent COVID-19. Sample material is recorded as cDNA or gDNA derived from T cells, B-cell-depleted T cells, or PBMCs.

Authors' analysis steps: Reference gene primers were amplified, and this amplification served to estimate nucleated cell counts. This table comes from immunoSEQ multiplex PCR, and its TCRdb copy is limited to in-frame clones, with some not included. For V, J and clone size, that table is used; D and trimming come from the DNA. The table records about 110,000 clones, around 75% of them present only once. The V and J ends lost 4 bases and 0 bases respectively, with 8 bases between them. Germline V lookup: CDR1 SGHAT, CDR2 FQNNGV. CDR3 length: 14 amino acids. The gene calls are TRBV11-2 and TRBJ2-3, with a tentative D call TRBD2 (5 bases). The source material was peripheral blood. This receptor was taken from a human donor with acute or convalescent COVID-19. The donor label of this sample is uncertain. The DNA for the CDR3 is TGTGCCAGCAGCTCCAAGCGGAGCACAGATACGCAGTATTTT. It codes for CASSSKRSTDTQYF.